This T cell receptor beta chain is from a study of blood T cell repertoires in COVID-19. At the level of the study: The origin of the acute and convalescent COVID-19 samples was the United States, Italy and Spain. T cells, B-cell-depleted T cells, or PBMCs supplied cDNA or gDNA.

The length of the CDR3 is 15 residues. Trimming removed 5 bases at V and 6 bases at J, with 14 bases between. The germline V gene has CDR1 MDHEN and CDR2 SYDVKM. The assay was immunoSEQ multiplex PCR, and TCRdb's table has in-frame clones only and misses some. Found here are about 140,000 clones, 80% to 90% of them singletons; the top ten hold about 10%. The chain recombines TRBV28 with TRBJ1-6; TRBD1 might be the D (6 bases). Specimen: peripheral blood. The clonotype originates from a man in his sixties with active or convalescent COVID-19. The CDR3 here is CASSPSLRGNSPLHF. DNA of the CDR3: TGTGCCAGCAGTCCGTCCCTCAGGGGTAATTCACCCCTCCACTTT.